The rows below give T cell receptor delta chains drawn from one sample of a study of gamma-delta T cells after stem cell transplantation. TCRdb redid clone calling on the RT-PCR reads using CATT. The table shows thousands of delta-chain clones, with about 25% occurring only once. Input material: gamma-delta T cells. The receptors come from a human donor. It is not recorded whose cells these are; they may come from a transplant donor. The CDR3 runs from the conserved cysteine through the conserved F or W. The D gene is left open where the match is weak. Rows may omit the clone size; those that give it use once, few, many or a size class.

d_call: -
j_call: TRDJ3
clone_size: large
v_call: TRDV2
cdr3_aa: CACDPATWDTRQMFF
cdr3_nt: TGTGCCTGTGACCCGGCCACCTGGGACACCCGACAGATGTTTTTC

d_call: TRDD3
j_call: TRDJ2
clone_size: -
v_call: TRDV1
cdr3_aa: CALFFGFLPSRTGGYAGGAQLFF
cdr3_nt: TGTGCTCTTTTCTTTGGTTTCCTACCTTCTCGTACTGGGGGATACGCGGGGGGAGCACAACTCTTCTTT

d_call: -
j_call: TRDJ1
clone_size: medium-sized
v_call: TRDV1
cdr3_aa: CALGELGPSGHPGPSDTDKLIF
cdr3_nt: TGTGCTCTTGGGGAACTCGGGCCTTCCGGACACCCTGGGCCCTCGGACACCGATAAACTCATCTTT

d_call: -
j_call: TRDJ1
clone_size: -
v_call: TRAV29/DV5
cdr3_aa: CAASGPPLFF
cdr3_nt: TGTGCAGCATCGGGCCCTCCTCTCTTTTTC

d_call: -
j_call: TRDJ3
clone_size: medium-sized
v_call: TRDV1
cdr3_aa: CALGDVPASPRDWVEVQGDTRQMFF
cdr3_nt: TGTGCTCTTGGCGATGTCCCGGCAAGCCCCCGCGACTGGGTTGAGGTGCAAGGGGACACCCGACAGATGTTTTTC

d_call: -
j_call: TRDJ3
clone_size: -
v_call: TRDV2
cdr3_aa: CACDILVVSLDTRHLFF
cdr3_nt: TGTGCCTGTGACATTTTGGTGGTCTCCTTGGACACCCGACATCTGTTTTTC

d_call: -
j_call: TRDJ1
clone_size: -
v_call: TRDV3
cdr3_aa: CAFIAFRSTGDPLRNKLIF
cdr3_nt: TGTGCCTTTATCGCCTTCCGCAGTACTGGGGACCCACTTAGGAACAAACTCATCTTT

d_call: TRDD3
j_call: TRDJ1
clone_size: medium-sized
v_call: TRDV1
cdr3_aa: CALGEQIFLPLYWGINADKLIF
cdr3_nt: TGTGCTCTTGGGGAACAGATATTCCTCCCCCTTTACTGGGGGATAAATGCCGATAAACTCATCTTT

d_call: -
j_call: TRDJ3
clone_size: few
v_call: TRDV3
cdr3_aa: CAFSQGDAFLRGGIRILSSWDTRQMFF
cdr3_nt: TGTGCCTTTAGTCAGGGGGATGCCTTCCTACGAGGGGGGATACGAATTCTTAGCTCCTGGGACACCCGACAGATGTTTTTC

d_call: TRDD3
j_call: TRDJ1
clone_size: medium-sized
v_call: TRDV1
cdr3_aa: CALGGRIRRTDKLIF
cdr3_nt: TGTGCTCTTGGGGGCCGGATACGACGGACCGATAAACTCATCTTT

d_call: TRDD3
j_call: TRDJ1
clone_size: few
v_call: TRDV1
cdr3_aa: CALGGEFWGIVDGTDKLIF
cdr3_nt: TGTGCTCTTGGGGGGGAATTTTGGGGGATAGTAGACGGCACCGATAAACTCATCTTT

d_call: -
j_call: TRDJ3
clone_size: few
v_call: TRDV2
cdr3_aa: CACDSLSSGGRDSWDTRQMFF
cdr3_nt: TGTGCCTGTGACTCCTTATCCTCAGGGGGTCGTGACTCCTGGGACACCCGACAGATGTTTTTC

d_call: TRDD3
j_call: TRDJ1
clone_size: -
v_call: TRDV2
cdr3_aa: CACDLLPTGGYVVLGGPYKLIF
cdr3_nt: TGTGCCTGTGACCTCCTTCCTACTGGGGGATACGTGGTCCTCGGGGGACCCTATAAACTCATCTTT

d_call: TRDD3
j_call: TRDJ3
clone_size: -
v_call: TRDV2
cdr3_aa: CACDTILGIRPISCDTRQMFF
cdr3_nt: TGTGCCTGTGACACAATACTGGGGATACGACCTATCTCCTGTGACACCCGACAGATGTTTTTC

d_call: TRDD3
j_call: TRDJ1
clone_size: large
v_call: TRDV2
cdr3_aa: CACDTRWGTYTDKLIF
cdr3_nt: TGTGCCTGTGACACCAGATGGGGGACCTACACCGATAAACTCATCTTT

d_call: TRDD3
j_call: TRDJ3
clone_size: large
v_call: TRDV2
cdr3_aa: CACDTGWGIPLSWDTRQMFF
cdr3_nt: TGTGCCTGTGACACCGGCTGGGGGATACCGCTCTCCTGGGACACCCGACAGATGTTTTTC

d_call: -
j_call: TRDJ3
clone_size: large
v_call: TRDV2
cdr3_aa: CAVSSWDTRQMFF
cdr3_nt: TGTGCCGTGAGCTCCTGGGACACCCGACAGATGTTTTTC

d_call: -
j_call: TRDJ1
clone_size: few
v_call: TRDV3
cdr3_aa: CASVFYVTGHTDKLIF
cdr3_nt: TGTGCCTCCGTGTTCTACGTCACCGGCCACACCGATAAACTCATCTTT

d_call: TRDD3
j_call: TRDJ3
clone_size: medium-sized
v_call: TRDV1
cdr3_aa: CALGALRLTGGLSSWDTRQMFF
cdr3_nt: TGTGCTCTTGGGGCCCTACGATTAACTGGGGGCCTCAGCTCCTGGGACACCCGACAGATGTTTTTC

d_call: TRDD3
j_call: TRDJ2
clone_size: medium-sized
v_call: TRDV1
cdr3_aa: CALGRSWGILKALTAQLFF
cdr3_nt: TGTGCTCTTGGGCGTTCCTGGGGGATTCTTAAAGCTTTGACAGCACAACTCTTCTTT

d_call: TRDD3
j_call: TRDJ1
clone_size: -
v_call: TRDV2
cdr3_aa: CACGDGDKRFTYKLIF
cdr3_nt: TGTGCCTGTGGCGATGGGGATAAGCGATTTACCTATAAACTCATCTTT

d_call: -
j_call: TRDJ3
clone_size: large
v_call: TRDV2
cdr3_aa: CACDTWGSSNSWDTRQMFF
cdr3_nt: TGTGCCTGTGACACCTGGGGATCCTCCAATTCCTGGGACACCCGACAGATGTTTTTC

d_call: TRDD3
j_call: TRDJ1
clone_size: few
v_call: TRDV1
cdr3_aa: CALGDLVLQRQTGGYKTDKLIF
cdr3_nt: TGTGCTCTTGGGGACCTTGTCCTTCAACGGCAAACTGGGGGATACAAAACCGATAAACTCATCTTT

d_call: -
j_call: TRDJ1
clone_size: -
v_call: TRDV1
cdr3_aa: CALGEPPLAGKYLLRGLIF
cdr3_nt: TGTGCTCTTGGGGAACCGCCCCTCGCGGGGAAATATCTCCTAAGGGGACTCATCTTT

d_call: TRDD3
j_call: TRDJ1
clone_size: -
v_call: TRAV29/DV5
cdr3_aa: CAASNYWGIPYTNKLIF
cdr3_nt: TGTGCAGCAAGTAACTACTGGGGGATACCGTACACCAATAAACTCATCTTT

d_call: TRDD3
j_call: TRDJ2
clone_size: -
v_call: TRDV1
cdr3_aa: CALGEQRAPTRGISGLQWLTAQLFF
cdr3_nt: TGTGCTCTTGGGGAACAAAGGGCACCTACCCGGGGGATATCCGGGCTGCAGTGGTTGACGGCACAACTCTTCTTT

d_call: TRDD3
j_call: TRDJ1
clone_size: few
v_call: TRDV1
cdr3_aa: CALGAVGLPQYWGITDKLIF
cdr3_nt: TGTGCTCTTGGGGCCGTGGGCCTTCCCCAGTACTGGGGGATTACTGATAAACTCATCTTT

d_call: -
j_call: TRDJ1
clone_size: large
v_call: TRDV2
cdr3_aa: CACDTGGISTDKLIF
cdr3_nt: TGTGCCTGTGACACCGGAGGGATTTCCACCGATAAACTCATCTTT

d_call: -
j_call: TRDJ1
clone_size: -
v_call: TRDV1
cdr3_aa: CALGEIPLNTDKLIF
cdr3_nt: TGTGCTCTTGGGGAAATCCCCTTAAACACCGATAAACTCATCTTT

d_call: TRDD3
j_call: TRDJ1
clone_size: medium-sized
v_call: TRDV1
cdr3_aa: CALGERQRTTTPSYWGMDTDKLIF
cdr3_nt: TGTGCTCTTGGGGAACGGCAAAGGACTACAACCCCTTCGTACTGGGGGATGGACACCGATAAACTCATCTTT

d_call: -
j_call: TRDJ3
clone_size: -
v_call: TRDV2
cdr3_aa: CACDTGPGEGPSWDTRQMFF
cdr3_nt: TGTGCCTGTGACACCGGTCCTGGGGAAGGCCCCTCCTGGGACACCCGCCAGATGTTTTTC

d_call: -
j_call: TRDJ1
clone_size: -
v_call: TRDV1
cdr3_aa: CAPGEPRRETANPADKLIF
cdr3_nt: TGTGCTCCTGGGGAACCCCGACGGGAAACCGCCAACCCAGCAGATAAACTCATCTTT

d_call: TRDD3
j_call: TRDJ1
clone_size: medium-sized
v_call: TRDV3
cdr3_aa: CAFRCGWGIPYADKLIF
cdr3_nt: TGTGCCTTTCGGTGTGGGTGGGGGATACCTTATGCCGATAAACTCATCTTT

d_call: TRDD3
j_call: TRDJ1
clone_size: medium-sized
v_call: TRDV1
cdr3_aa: CALGELPSYGTGGPYTDKLIF
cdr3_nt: TGTGCTCTTGGGGAACTGCCCTCCTACGGTACTGGGGGACCGTACACCGATAAACTCATCTTT

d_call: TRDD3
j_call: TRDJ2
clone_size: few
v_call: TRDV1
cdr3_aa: CALGELGLSYWGIGPAQLFF
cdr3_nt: TGTGCTCTTGGGGAACTTGGGCTTTCTTACTGGGGGATAGGACCAGCACAACTCTTCTTT

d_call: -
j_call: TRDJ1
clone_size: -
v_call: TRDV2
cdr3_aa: CACDASSTSTGYFYTDKLIF
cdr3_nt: TGTGCCTGTGACGCCAGTAGTACCAGTACTGGGTACTTTTACACCGATAAACTCATCTTT

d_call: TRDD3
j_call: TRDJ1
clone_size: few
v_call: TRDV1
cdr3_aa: CALGELNGWGPIRYTDKLIF
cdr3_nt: TGTGCTCTTGGGGAACTAAATGGCTGGGGGCCGATAAGATACACCGATAAACTCATCTTT

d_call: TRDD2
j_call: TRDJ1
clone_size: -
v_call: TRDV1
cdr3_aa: CAIGETVTSYDGDHTDKLIF
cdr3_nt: TGTGCTATTGGGGAGACCGTTACTTCCTACGACGGGGACCACACCGATAAACTCATCTTT

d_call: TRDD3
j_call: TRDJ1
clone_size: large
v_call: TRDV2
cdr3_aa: CACDLRYWGIPLRGDKLIF
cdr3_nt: TGTGCCTGTGACCTCCGCTACTGGGGGATACCCCTTAGGGGCGATAAACTCATCTTT

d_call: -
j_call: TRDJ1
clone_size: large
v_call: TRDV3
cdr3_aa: CAFKKFRWDSYTDKLIF
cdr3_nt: TGTGCCTTTAAGAAATTTCGGTGGGATTCGTACACCGATAAACTCATCTTT

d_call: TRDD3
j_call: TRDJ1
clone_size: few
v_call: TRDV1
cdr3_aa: CALGDTSSVGLGDPKLIF
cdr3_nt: TGTGCTCTTGGGGATACTTCCTCGGTCGGGCTGGGGGATCCTAAACTCATCTTT

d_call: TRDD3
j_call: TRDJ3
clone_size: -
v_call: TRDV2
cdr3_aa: CACDNVLGDYISCDNRPMFF
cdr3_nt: TGTGCCTGTGACAACGTCCTGGGGGATTACATCTCCTGTGACAACCGCCCGATGTTTTTC

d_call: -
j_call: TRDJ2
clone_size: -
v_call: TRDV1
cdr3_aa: CALGEGLPTCTGGSFLTAQLFF
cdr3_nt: TGTGCTCTTGGGGAGGGCCTTCCTACCTGTACTGGGGGATCCTTTTTGACAGCACAACTCTTCTTT

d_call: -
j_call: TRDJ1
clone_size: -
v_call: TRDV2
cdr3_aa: CACDTGTGRGEAADKLIF
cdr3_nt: TGTGCCTGTGACACGGGAACTGGACGGGGGGAAGCTGCCGATAAACTCATCTTT

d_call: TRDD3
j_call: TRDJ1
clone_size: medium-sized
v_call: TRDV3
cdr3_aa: CAFLAPLCGGVTGGYCGYTDKLIF
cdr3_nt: TGTGCCTTTCTTGCCCCCCTTTGTGGAGGGGTTACTGGGGGATACTGCGGGTACACCGATAAACTCATCTTT

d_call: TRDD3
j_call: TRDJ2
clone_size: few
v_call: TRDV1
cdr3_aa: CALCYELTGGYGPLGSKVFRNDACGSALTAQLFF
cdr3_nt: TGTGCTCTCTGCTACGAACTTACTGGGGGATACGGGCCATTAGGTAGCAAGGTTTTTCGTAATGATGCCTGTGGTAGTGCTTTGACAGCACAACTCTTCTTT